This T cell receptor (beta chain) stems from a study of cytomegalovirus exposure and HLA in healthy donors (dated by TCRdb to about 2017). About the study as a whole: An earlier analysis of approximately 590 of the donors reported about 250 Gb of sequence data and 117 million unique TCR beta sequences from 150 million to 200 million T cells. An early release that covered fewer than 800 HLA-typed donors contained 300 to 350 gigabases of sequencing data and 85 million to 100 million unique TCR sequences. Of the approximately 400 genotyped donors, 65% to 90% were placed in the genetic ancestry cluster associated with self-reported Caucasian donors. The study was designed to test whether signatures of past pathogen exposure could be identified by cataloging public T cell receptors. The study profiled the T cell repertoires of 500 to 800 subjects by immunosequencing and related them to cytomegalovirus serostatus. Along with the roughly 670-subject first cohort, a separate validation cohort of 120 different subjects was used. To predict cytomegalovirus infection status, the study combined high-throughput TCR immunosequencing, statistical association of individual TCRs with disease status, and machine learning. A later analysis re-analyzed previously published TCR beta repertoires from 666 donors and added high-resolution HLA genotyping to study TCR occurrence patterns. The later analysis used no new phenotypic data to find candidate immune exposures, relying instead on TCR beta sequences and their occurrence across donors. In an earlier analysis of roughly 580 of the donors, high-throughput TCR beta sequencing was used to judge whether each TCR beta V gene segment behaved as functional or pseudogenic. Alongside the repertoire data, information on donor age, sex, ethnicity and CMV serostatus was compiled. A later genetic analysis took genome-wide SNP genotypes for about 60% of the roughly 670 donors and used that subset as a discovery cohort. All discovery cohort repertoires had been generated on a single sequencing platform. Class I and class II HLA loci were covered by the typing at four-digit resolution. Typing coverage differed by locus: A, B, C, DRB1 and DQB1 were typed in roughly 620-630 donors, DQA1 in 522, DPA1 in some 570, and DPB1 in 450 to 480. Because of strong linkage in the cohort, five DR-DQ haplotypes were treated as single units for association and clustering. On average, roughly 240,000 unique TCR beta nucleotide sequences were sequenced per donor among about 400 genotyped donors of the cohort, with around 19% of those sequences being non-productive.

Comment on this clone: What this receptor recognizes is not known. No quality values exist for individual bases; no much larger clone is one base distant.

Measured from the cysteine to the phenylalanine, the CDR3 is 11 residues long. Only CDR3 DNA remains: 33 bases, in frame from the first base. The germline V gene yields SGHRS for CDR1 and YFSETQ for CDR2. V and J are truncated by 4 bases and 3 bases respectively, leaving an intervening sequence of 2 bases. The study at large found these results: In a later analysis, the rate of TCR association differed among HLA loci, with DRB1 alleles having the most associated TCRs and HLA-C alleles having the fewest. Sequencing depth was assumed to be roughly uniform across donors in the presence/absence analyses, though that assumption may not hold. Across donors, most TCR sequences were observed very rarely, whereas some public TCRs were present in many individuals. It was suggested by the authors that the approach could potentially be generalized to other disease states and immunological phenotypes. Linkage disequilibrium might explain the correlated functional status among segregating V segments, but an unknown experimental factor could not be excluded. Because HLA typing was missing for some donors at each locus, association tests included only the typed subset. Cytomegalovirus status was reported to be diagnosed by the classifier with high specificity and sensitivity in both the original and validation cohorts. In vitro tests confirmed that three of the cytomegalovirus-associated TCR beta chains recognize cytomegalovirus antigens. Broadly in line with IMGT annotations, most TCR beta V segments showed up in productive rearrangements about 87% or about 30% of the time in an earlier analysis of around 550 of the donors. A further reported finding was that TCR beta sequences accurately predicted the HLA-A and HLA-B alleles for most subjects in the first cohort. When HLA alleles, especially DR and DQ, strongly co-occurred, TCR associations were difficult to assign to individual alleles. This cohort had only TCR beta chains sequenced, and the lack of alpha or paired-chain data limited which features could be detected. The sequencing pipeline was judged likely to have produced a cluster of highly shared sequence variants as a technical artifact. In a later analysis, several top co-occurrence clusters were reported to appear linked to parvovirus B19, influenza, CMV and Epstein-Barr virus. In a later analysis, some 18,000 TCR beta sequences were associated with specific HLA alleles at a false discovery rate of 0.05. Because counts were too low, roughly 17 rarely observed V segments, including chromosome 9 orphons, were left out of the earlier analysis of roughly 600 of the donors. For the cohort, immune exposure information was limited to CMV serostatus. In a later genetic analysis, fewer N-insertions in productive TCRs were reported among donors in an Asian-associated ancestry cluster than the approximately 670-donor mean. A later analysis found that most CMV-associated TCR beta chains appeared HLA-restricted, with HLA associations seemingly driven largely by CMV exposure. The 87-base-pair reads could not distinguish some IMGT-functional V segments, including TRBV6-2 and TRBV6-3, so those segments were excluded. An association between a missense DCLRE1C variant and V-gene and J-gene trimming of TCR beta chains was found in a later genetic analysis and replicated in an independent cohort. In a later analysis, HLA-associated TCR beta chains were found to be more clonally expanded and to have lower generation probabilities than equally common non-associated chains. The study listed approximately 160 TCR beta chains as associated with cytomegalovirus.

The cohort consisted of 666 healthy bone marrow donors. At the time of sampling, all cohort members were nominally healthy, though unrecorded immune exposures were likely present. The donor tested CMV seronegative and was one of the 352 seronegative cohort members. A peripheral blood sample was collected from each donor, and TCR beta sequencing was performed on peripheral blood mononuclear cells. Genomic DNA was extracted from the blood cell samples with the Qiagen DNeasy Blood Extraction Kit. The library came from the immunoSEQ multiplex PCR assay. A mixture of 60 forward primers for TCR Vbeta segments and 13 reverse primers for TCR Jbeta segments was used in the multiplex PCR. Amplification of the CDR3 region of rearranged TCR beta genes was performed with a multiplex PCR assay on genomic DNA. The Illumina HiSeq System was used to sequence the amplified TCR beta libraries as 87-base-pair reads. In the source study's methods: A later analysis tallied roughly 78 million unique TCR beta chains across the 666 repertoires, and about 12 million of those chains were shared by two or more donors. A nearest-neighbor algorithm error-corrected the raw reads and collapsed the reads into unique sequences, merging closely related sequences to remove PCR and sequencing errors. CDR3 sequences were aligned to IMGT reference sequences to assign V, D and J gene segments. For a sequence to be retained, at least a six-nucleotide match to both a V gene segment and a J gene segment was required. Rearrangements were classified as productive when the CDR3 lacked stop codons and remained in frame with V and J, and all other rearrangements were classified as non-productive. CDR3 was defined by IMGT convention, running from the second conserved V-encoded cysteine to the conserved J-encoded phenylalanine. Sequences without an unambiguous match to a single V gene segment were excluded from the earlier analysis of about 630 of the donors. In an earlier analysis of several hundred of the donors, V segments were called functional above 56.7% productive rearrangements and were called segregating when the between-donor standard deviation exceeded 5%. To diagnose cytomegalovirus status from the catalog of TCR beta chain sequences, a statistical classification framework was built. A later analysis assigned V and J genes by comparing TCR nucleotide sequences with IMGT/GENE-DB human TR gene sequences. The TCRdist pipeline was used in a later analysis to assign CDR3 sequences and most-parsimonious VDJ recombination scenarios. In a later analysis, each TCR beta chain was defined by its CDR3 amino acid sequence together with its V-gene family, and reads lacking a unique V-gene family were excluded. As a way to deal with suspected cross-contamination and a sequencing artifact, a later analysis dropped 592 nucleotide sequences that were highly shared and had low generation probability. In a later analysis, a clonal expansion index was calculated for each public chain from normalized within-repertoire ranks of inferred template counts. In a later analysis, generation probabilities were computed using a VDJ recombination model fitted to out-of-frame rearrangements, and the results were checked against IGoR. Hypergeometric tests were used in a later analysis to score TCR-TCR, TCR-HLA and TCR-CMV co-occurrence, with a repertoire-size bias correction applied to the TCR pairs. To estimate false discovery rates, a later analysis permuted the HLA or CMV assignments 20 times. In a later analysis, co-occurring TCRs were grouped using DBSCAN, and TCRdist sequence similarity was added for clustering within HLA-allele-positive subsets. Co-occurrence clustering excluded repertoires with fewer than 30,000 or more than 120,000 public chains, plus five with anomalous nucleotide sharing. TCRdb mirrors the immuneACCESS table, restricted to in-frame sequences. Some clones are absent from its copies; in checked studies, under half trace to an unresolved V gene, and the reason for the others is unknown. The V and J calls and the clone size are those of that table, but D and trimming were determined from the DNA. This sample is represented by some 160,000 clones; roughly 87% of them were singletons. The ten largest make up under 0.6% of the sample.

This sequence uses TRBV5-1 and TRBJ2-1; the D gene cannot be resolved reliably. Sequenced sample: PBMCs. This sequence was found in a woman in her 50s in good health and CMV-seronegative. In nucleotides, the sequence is TGCGCCAGCAGCCTCTACAATGAGCAGTTCTTC. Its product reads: CASSLYNEQFF.